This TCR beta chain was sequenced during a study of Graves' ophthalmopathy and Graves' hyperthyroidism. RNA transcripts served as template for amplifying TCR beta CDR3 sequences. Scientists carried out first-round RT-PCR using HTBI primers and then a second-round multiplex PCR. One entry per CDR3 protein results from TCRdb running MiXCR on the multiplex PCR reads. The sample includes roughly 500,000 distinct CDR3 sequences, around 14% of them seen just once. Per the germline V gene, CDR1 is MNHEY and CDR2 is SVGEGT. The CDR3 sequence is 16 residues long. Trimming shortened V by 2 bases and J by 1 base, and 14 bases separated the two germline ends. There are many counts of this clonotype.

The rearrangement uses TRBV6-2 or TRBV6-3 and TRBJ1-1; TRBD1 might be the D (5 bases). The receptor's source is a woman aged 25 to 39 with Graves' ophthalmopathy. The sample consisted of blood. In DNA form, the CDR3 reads TGTGCCAGCAGTTACGAACCCCCCACAGGGAACACTGAAGCTTTCTTT. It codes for CASSYEPPTGNTEAFF.